Below, 25 T cell receptor beta chains from the same sample are listed, as sequenced in a study of human T cells and chemical hapten exposure. Time point in this sample: patch test 1, 2 weeks after DPC sensitization. Treatment in this sample: therapeutic diphenylcyclopropenone sensitization with weekly scalp DPC. TCRdb reprocessed the RACE reads via MiXCR and lists one record per CDR3 protein. Of roughly 160,000 distinct CDR3 sequences detected, around 13% appear once; the ten largest clones hold 1.5% to 2%. Source: whole blood, taken in connection with sensitization to the hapten diphenylcyclopropenone (DPC). The receptor source for this set is a woman in her twenties or thirties with alopecia areata. Some clones in this sample may be carry-over from other donors' samples.

The genes are TRBV7-9 and TRBJ1-2; D is uncertain. Trimming took 5 bases from V and 0 from J, leaving 13 bases between them. Germline assignment: CDR1 SEHNR and CDR2 FQNEAQ (reference sequence). This CDR3 spans 15 amino acids. The CDR3 nucleotides read TGTGCCAGCAGCGCGCAGACTTTAGCTAACTATGGCTACACCTTC. The encoded protein is CASSAQTLANYGYTF.

The chain links TRBV5-1 to TRBJ2-2; D is possibly TRBD1 (6 bases). Germline loops: CDR1 SGHRS, CDR2 YFSETQ. The CDR3 is 17 amino acids. Trimming removed 4 bases from V and 2 bases from J, with 18 bases in between. CDR3 residues: CASSLPPGTTNTGELFF. The CDR3 DNA follows: TGCGCCAGCAGCCTCCCTCCCGGGACAACAAACACCGGGGAGCTGTTTTTT.

The chain employs TRBV6-5 and TRBJ2-7, with no clear D. The CDR3 extends over 14 amino acids. V gave up 3 bases and J gave up 2 bases, with 11 bases separating them. CDR1 MNHEY and CDR2 SVGAGI come from the germline V gene. The CDR3 sequence is CASSYSLSPYEQYF. As DNA, the CDR3 is TGTGCCAGCAGTTATAGCTTATCTCCCTACGAGCAGTACTTC.

This clonotype was counted once. CDR3 loop: CASSLAGQGSNSPLHF. The DNA of the CDR3 is TGCGCCAGCAGCTTGGCGGGTCAGGGTAGTAATTCACCCCTCCACTTT. The chain uses TRBV5-1 and TRBJ1-6; tentatively, D is TRBD1 (5 bases). This CDR3 spans 16 amino acids. Germline lookup yields CDR1 SGHRS and CDR2 YFSETQ. Trimming shortened V by 0 bases and J by 6 bases, and 13 bases separated the two germline ends.

This clonotype occurred many times. The rearrangement uses TRBV5-1 and TRBJ2-7; 10 bases are shared with TRBD1. The CDR3 runs 13 residues. CDR1 is SGHRS, CDR2 YFSETQ, per germline. Trimming removed 4 bases from V and 10 bases from J; junction bases left unmatched: 8. CDR3 bases: TGCGCCAGCAGCCTGGGACAGGGGTCGCTACAGTACTTC. This sequence encodes CASSLGQGSLQYF. Variable domain in full (rest from reference TRBV5-1 and TRBJ2-7): KAGVTQTPRYLIKTRGQQVTLSCSPISGHRSVSWYQQTPGQGLQFLFEYFSETQRNKGNFPGRFSGRQFSNSRSEMNVSTLELGDSALYLCASSLGQGSLQYFGPGTRLTVT.

This clonotype showed up just a few times. The CDR3: CASSRDIFTSGANVLTF. The CDR3 DNA follows: TGTGCCAGCAGCCGGGACATCTTCACCTCTGGGGCCAACGTCCTGACTTTC. The gene calls are TRBV14 and TRBJ2-6; D perhaps matches TRBD1 (6 bases). The CDR3 runs 17 residues. V was cut by 4 bases and J by 0 bases, with 13 bases left in between. Germline V gene sequence: CDR1 SGHDN, CDR2 FVKESK. The entire variable domain, with the rest obtained from reference TRBV14 and TRBJ2-6, is as follows: EAGVTQFPSHSVIEKGQTVTLRCDPISGHDNLYWYRRVMGKEIKFLLHFVKESKQDESGMPNNRFLAERTGGTYSTLKVQPAELEDSGVYFCASSRDIFTSGANVLTFGAGSRLTVL.

This clonotype has a count of ten or more. The chain links TRBV29-1 to TRBJ2-1; TRBD2 matches 8 bases. J lost 0 bases, V lost 3 bases, and 10 bases had no gene match. The CDR3 is 17 residues long. The germline V gene has CDR1 SQVTM and CDR2 ANQGSEA. This chain's CDR3 is CSVDRAGAPSSYNEQFF. The CDR3 DNA sequence: TGCAGCGTTGATCGAGCGGGAGCTCCTAGCTCCTACAATGAGCAGTTCTTC.

Concerning this clonotype: With a much larger clone just one base away, this may be a read error. This chain uses TRBV7-6 with TRBJ1-6; D is perhaps TRBD1 (6 bases). With 1 base removed from V and 10 bases from J, the gap between germline ends came to 14 bases. The germline gives CDR1 SGHVS, CDR2 FNYEAQ. CDR3 size: 15 residues. The CDR3 protein is CASSLGIGGKSPLHF. DNA for the CDR3: TGTGCCAGCAGCTTAGGGATAGGGGGAAAGTCACCCCTCCACTTT.

This rearrangement joins TRBV12-3 or TRBV12-4 to TRBJ2-5; 7 nucleotides align to TRBD1. The CDR3 is 14 amino acids. J was trimmed by 3 bases and V by 2 bases; bases with no gene match: 3. Here the CDR3 reads CASSLRGQKETQYF. In DNA form, the CDR3 reads TGTGCCAGCAGTTTAAGGGGGCAGAAAGAGACCCAGTACTTC.

This chain joins TRBV4-3 and TRBJ1-1; D is undetermined. The CDR3 extends over 15 amino acids. V lost 4 bases and J 8 bases, leaving 20 bases between the germline ends. Germline V gene data show CDR1 as LGHNA and CDR2 as YSLEER. CDR3 residues: CASSLKLVEAGEAFF. In DNA, the CDR3 is TGCGCCAGCAGCCTCAAACTGGTTGAGGCGGGCGAAGCTTTCTTT.

The V call is TRBV7-9, the J call TRBJ2-6; D is ambiguous. Germline CDR1 and CDR2: SEHNR and FQNEAQ (reference sequence). The CDR3 sequence is 17 residues long. Trimming removed 4 bases from V and 2 bases from J, with 15 bases in between. As DNA, the CDR3 is TGTGCCAGCAGCTCCACATTCGGTGGGGCTGGGGCCAACGTCCTGACTTTC. It is translated as CASSSTFGGAGANVLTF.

The sample holds a few counts of this clonotype. The rearrangement joins TRBV7-8 to TRBJ2-3; D not certain. Germline V gene data show CDR1 as SGHVS and CDR2 as FQNEAQ. The V end lost 11 bases, the J end lost 0 bases, and 15 bases lay between the germline ends. The CDR3 sequence is 14 residues long. The CDR3 protein is CAGREISSTDTQYF. The CDR3 bases are TGTGCCGGTCGAGAGATCTCTAGCACAGATACGCAGTATTTT.

This clonotype was counted between two and nine times. The rearrangement links TRBV11-2 to TRBJ1-3, with D hard to call. CDR3 length: 13 amino acids. V was shortened by 3 bases and J by 1 base, with 4 bases between the two germline ends. In germline, CDR1 is SGHAT, CDR2 FQNNGV. The CDR3 sequence: CASSFQSGNTIYF. DNA of the CDR3: TGTGCCAGCAGCTTCCAGTCTGGAAACACCATATATTTT. Complete variable domain (other parts from reference TRBV11-2 and TRBJ1-3): EAGVAQSPRYKIIEKRQSVAFWCNPISGHATLYWYQQILGQGPKLLIQFQNNGVVDDSQLPKDRFSAERLKGVDSTLKIQPAKLEDSAVYLCASSFQSGNTIYFGEGSWLTVV.

The chain is built from TRBV6-5 and TRBJ1-2, with a weak D call TRBD1 (6 bases). Per germline, CDR1 MNHEY and CDR2 SVGAGI. The CDR3 consists of 15 residues. Trimming shortened V by 0 bases and J by 3 bases, and 11 bases separated the two germline ends. The CDR3 DNA reads TGTGCCAGCAGTTACTCCGGACAGCGCTACTATGGCTACACCTTC. This gives the protein CASSYSGQRYYGYTF.

This CDR3 reads CASSSSLGRGNTEAFF. The CDR3 region has the DNA TGTGCCAGCAGCTCCTCACTGGGCAGGGGGAACACTGAAGCTTTCTTT. The chain couples TRBV6-5 to TRBJ1-1; tentatively, D is TRBD1 (6 bases). The CDR3 length is 16 residues. The V end was cut by 6 bases, the J end by 1 base, with 18 bases between. CDR1 is MNHEY and CDR2 is SVGAGI in the germline V gene.

This clonotype appeared a few times. V usage is TRBV6-6 and J usage is TRBJ1-1; the match to TRBD1 covers 8 bases. Germline V gene sequence: CDR1 MNHNY, CDR2 SVGAGI (reference sequence). This CDR3 has 15 amino acids. With V trimmed by 6 bases and J by 5 bases, 11 bases remained unmatched. The CDR3 DNA is TGTGCCAGCAGCTCCGAAGGACAGGGAGGTACTGAAGCTTTCTTT. Amino acids: CASSSEGQGGTEAFF.

V and J are TRBV12-5 and TRBJ2-2; possible D gene TRBD2, 6 bases. Germline V gene lookup returns CDR1 LGHNT and CDR2 FRNRAP. CDR3 length equals 15 residues. Trimming cost V 4 bases and J 2 bases, with 11 bases left between them. The CDR3 region is CASGSGRTNTGELFF. CDR3 coding DNA: TGTGCTAGTGGTTCCGGGAGAACCAACACCGGGGAGCTGTTTTTT.

This clonotype was detected only a few times. The rearrangement joins TRBV4-3 to TRBJ2-1; unclear D gene. Germline V gene data show CDR1 as LGHNA and CDR2 as YSLEER. This CDR3 has 16 residues. The ends were cut back, 10 bases at V and 5 bases at J, with 24 bases in the middle. For the CDR3, the DNA is TGCGCCAACCCCCCAATTGGTACTCCAAAAAACAATGAGCAGTTCTTC. It is translated as CANPPIGTPKNNEQFF.

This clonotype came up a few times. The rearrangement links TRBV7-2 to TRBJ2-2, with D possibly being TRBD1 (5 bases). CDR1 and CDR2 (germline): SGHTA, FQGNSA. The V gene lost 3 bases and the J gene lost 0 bases, with 8 bases spanning the gap. The CDR3 runs to 15 residues. Written as DNA, the CDR3 is TGTGCCAGCAGCTTCGACAGATCGAACACCGGGGAGCTGTTTTTT. This translates into CASSFDRSNTGELFF.

V usage is TRBV5-5 and J usage is TRBJ2-7; 9 bases are shared with TRBD1. Germline values: CDR1 SGHKS, CDR2 YYEKEE (reference sequence). The CDR3 is 15 residues long. V shed 3 bases, J shed 7 bases, and the junction held 11 bases outside the gene matches. DNA for the CDR3: TGTGCCAGCAGCTCCGATGACAGGGGGTACAGGGAGCAGTACTTC. Amino acids: CASSSDDRGYREQYF.

This clonotype was observed a handful of times. The chain uses TRBV7-2 and TRBJ2-1; 10 positions agree with TRBD2. The junction had 3 bases not matched to a gene; V was cut back by 3 bases and J by 4 bases. Per germline, CDR1 SGHTA and CDR2 FQGNSA. The CDR3 is made up of 15 amino acids. The CDR3 spells CASSFGTSEYNEQFF. DNA for the CDR3: TGTGCCAGCAGCTTTGGGACTAGCGAGTACAATGAGCAGTTCTTC.

The chain links TRBV29-1 to TRBJ2-3, with D hard to call. Trimming took off 3 bases at V and 7 bases at J, with 17 bases between the two ends. The germline gives CDR1 SQVTM, CDR2 ANQGSEA. This CDR3 region has 14 residues. Written as DNA, the CDR3 is TGCAGCGTTGATGGGCTACACGATGCAAATACGCAGTATTTT. Protein sequence: CSVDGLHDANTQYF.

This clonotype was seen a handful of times. Here the CDR3 DNA reads TGTGCCAGCAGCGGAGGAGTTAGCGGGGTCTACGAGCAGTACTTC. This sequence encodes CASSGGVSGVYEQYF. This rearrangement joins TRBV9 to TRBJ2-7, with 8 bases lining up with TRBD2. The germline V gene encodes CDR1 SGDLS and CDR2 YYNGEE. The ends lost 3 bases at V and 3 bases at J; junction bases unmatched: 8. The CDR3 is 15 amino acids.

This clonotype was counted between two and nine times. This chain links TRBV5-5 with TRBJ2-7; TRBD2 aligns across 10 bases. V lost 1 base and J lost 4; bases outside the gene matches: 5. Germline CDR1 is SGHKS and CDR2 is YYEKEE (reference sequence). This CDR3 comprises 15 residues. CDR3: CASSLTSGVQYEQYF. CDR3 nucleotides: TGTGCCAGCAGCTTGACTAGCGGGGTACAATACGAGCAGTACTTC.

The chain joins TRBV7-2 to TRBJ2-2; 7 positions match TRBD1. Germline lookup yields CDR1 SGHTA and CDR2 FQGNSA. Germline trimming cut 1 base from V and 5 bases from J; bases unmatched to any gene: 13. The CDR3 contains 18 residues. The CDR3 reads CASSLVQGLLIGTGELFF. Written as DNA, the CDR3 is TGTGCCAGCAGCTTAGTACAGGGGCTCCTAATCGGAACCGGGGAGCTGTTTTTT.